This paragraph covers one T cell receptor (beta chain) sequence. CDR1 and CDR2 (germline): LGHDT, YNNKEL (reference sequence). There are 14 residues in the CDR3. Trimming removed 1 base at V and 3 bases at J, with 9 bases between. Assay: immunoSEQ multiplex PCR; the TCRdb copy retains only in-frame clones and omits some. This table holds 110,000 to 150,000 clones, 90% to 95% found once. This sample was included in a study of T cell responses to AZD1222 COVID-19 vaccine. The receptor's source is an adult who had recovered from COVID-19. The material sequenced was peripheral blood, taken after recovery from COVID-19. The rearrangement uses TRBV3-1 (or the pseudogene TRBV3-2) and TRBJ1-1; D unclear. The CDR3 nucleotides read TGTGCCAGCAGCCAAGGAGGTAAGGACACTGAAGCTTTCTTT. It is translated as CASSQGGKDTEAFF.